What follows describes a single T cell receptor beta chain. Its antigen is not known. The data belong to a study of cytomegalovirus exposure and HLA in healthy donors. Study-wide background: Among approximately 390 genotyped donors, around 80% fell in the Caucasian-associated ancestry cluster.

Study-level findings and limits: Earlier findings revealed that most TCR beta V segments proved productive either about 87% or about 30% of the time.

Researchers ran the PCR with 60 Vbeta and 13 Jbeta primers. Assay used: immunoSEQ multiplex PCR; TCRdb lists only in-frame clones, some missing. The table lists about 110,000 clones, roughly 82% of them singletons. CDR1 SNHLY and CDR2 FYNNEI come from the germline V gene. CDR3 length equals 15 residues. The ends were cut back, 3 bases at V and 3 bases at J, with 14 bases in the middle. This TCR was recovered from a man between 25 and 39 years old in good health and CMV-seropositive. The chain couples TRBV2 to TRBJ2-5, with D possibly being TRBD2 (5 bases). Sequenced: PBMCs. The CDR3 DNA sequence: TGTGCCAGCAGTGAGATGGGCCGGCGGGAAGAGACCCAGTACTTC. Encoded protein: CASSEMGRREETQYF.